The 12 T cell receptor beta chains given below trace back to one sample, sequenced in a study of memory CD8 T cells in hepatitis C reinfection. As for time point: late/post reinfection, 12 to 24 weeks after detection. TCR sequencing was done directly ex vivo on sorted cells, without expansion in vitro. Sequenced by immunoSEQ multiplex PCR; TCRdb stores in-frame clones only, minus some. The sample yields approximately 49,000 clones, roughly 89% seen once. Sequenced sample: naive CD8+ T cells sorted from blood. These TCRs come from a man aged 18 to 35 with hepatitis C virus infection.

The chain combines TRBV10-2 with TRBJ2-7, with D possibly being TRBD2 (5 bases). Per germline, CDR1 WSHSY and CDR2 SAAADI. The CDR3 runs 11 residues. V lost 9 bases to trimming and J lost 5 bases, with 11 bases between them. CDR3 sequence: CASEGGNEQYF. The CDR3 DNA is TGCGCCAGTGAGGGCGGAAACGAGCAGTACTTC.

In DNA, the CDR3 is TGTGCCAGCAGTGATTGGTCTCGGGGCTACAATGAGCAGTTCTTC. As protein: CASSDWSRGYNEQFF. The chain recombines TRBV6-1 with TRBJ2-1; TRBD2 is a possible D gene (5 bases). The CDR3 has 15 residues. Per germline, CDR1 MNHNS and CDR2 SASEGT. Trimming took off 3 bases at V and 3 bases at J, with 12 bases between the two ends.

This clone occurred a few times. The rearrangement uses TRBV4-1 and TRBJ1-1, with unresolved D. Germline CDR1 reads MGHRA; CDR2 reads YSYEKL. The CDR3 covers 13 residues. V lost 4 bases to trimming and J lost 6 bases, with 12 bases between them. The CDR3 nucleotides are TGCGCCAGCAGCCCCCTAGGAGAGCCTGAAGCTTTCTTT. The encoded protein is CASSPLGEPEAFF.

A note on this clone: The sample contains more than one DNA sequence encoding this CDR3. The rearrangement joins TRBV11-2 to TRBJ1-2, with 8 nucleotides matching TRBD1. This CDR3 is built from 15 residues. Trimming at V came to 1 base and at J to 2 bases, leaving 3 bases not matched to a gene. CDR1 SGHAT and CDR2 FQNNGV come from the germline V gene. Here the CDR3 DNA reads TGTGCCAGCAGCTTAGTTGCAGGGGGCAACTATGGCTACACCTTC. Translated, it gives CASSLVAGGNYGYTF.

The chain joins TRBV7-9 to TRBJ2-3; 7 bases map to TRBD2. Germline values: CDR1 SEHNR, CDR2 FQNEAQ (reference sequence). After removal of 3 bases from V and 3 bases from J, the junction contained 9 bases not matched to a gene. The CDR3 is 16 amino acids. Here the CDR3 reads CASSLAGEGRTDTQYF. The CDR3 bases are TGTGCCAGCAGCTTGGCGGGGGAGGGAAGAACAGATACGCAGTATTTT. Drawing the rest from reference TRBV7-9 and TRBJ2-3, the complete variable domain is DTGVSQNPRHKITKRGQNVTFRCDPISEHNRLYWYRQTLGQGPEFLTYFQNEAQLEKSRLLSDRFSAERPKGSFSTLEIQRTEQGDSAMYLCASSLAGEGRTDTQYFGPGTRLTVL.

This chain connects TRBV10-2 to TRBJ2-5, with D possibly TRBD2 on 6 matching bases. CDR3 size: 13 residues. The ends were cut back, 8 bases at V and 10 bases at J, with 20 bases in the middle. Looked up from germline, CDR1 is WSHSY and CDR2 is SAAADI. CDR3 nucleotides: TGCGCCAGCCGCCCGGGCTTAACGGGGGACCAGTACTTC. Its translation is CASRPGLTGDQYF.

This CDR3 is CASRRTGGTDTQYF. CDR3 nucleotides: TGTGCCAGCAGACGGACAGGGGGCACAGATACGCAGTATTTT. The J gene is TRBJ2-3, the V gene TRBV27; 9 nucleotides line up with TRBD1. The CDR3 runs to 14 residues. CDR1 and CDR2 (germline): MNHEY, SMNVEV (reference sequence). Trimming cost V 6 bases and J 1 base; bases outside gene matches: 2.

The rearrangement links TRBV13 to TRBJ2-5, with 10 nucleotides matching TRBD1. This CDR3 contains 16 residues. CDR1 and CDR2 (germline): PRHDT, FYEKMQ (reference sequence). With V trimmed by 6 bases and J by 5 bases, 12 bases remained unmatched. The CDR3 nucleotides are TGTGCCAGCAGTCACTGGGGACAGGGGCAAGGGGAGACCCAGTACTTC. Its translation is CASSHWGQGQGETQYF.

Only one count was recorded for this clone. The DNA for the CDR3 is TGTGCCAGCAGTCCGAACAAAGAGACCCAGTACTTC. Its translation is CASSPNKETQYF. The chain employs TRBV5-4 and TRBJ2-5; D unresolved. The CDR3 consists of 12 residues. With 5 bases removed from V and 3 bases from J, the gap between germline ends came to 8 bases. Per the germline V gene, CDR1 is SGHNT and CDR2 is YYREEE (reference sequence). The full variable domain, in which reference TRBV5-4 and TRBJ2-5 provide the parts outside the CDR3, is ETGVTQSPTHLIKTRGQQVTLRCSSQSGHNTVSWYQQALGQGPQFIFQYYREEENGRGNFPPRFSGLQFPNYSSELNVNALELDDSALYLCASSPNKETQYFGPGTRLLVL.

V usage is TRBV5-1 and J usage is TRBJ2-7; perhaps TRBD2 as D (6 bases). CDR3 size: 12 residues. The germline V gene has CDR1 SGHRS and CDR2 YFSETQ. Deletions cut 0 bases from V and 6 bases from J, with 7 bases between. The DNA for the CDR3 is TGCGCCAGCAGCTTGGGGGGAGGCGAGCAGTACGTC. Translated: CASSLGGGEQYV.

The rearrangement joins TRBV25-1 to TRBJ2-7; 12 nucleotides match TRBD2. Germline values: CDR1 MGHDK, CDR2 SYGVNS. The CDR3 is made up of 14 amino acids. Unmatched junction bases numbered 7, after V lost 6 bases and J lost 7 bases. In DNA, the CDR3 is TGTGCCAGCAGGACCCCAGGGACTAGCGGGGAGCAGTACTTC. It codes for CASRTPGTSGEQYF.

CDR3 coding DNA: TGTGCCAGCAGCTTGTGGGGGCTCAATTCACCCCTCCACTTT. Translation gives CASSLWGLNSPLHF. The genes are TRBV5-6 and TRBJ1-6, with D perhaps matching TRBD1 (6 bases). The CDR3 is 14 amino acids. CDR1 is SGHDT, CDR2 YYEEEE, per germline. The V end lost 1 base, the J end lost 7 bases, and 9 bases lay between the germline ends.